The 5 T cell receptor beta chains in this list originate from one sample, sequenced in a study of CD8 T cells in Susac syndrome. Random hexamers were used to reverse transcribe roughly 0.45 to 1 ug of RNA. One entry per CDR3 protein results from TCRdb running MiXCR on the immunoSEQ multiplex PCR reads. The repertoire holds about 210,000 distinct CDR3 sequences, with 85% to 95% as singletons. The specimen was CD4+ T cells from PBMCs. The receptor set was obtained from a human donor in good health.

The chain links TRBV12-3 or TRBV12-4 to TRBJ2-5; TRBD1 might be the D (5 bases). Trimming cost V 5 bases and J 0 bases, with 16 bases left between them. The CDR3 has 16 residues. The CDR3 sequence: CASSPPIPGNQETQYF. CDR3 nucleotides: TGTGCCAGCAGTCCCCCGATCCCAGGGAACCAAGAGACCCAGTACTTC.

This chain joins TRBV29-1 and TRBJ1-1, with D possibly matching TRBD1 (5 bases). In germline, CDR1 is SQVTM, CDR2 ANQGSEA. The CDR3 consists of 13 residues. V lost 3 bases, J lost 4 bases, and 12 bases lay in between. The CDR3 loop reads CSVDVLGATEAFF. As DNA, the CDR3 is TGCAGCGTTGACGTATTAGGGGCCACTGAAGCTTTCTTT.

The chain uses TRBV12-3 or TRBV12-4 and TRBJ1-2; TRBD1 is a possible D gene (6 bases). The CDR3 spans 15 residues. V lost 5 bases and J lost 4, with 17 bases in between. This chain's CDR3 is CASSSRTQGIYGYTF. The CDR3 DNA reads TGTGCCAGCAGTAGCAGGACCCAGGGGATCTATGGCTACACCTTC.

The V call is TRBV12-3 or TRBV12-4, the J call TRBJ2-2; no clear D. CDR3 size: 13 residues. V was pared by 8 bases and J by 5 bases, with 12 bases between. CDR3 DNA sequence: TGTGCCAGCTCTTCCACCGTAACCGGGGAGCTGTTTTTT. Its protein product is CASSSTVTGELFF.

In nucleotides, the CDR3 is TGTGCCAGCAGCCGCCTTATGGCAGATACGCAGTATTTT. Translation: CASSRLMADTQYF. The chain employs TRBV3-1 and TRBJ2-3, with D hard to call. The CDR3 has 13 residues. The V end lost 4 bases, the J end lost 4 bases, and 9 bases lay between the germline ends. Germline values: CDR1 LGHDT, CDR2 YNNKEL (reference sequence).